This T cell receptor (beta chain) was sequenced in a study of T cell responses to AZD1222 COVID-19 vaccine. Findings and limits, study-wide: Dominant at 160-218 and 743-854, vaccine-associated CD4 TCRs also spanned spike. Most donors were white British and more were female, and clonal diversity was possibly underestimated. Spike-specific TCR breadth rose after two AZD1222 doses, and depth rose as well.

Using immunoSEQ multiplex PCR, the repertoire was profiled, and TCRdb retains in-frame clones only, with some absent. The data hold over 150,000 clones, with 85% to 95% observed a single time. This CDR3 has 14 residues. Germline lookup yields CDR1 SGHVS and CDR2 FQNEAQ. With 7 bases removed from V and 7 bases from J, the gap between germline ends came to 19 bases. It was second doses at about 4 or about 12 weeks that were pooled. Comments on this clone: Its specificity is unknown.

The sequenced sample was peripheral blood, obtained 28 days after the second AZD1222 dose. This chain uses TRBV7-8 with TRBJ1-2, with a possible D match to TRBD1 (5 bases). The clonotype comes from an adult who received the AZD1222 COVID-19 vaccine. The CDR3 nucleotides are TGTGCCAGCACCCCGGGGGGTGAGGGGCTTGGCTACACCTTC. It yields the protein CASTPGGEGLGYTF.